The 25 T cell receptor beta chains presented below share a single source sample, sequenced in a study of T cell repertoires in cytomegalovirus infection. TCRdb processed the reads anew with MiXCR; each CDR3 protein has one entry. Of about 150,000 distinct CDR3 sequences in the sample, around 32% are singletons; the top ten hold roughly 50%. The antigens these receptors bind are not known. The material sequenced was CD8+ T cells from cultured PBMCs, taken from culture after CMV antigen stimulation. These receptors were obtained from a human donor in good health (CMV status not recorded). Some clones in this sample may be carry-over from other donors' samples.

The chain carries TRBV20-1 and TRBJ2-1; possibly TRBD2 for D (6 bases). The CDR3 loop spans 15 amino acids. V was clipped by 6 bases and J by 7 bases, with 22 bases between them. Germline V gives CDR1 DFQATT, CDR2 SNEGSKA (reference sequence). The CDR3 DNA is TGCAGTGCCCTCCCCCCTCCCGGGGGTGGAAATGAGCAGTTCTTC. It yields the protein CSALPPPGGGNEQFF.

The chain uses TRBV2 and TRBJ1-2; D gene uncertain. The ends were cut back, 8 bases at V and 4 bases at J, with 11 bases in the middle. This CDR3 is 12 amino acids long. Germline V lookup: CDR1 SNHLY, CDR2 FYNNEI. The CDR3 region has the DNA TGTGCCAGCTCTGGGGAGGGCTATGGCTACACCTTC. As protein: CASSGEGYGYTF.

The sample holds a few counts of this clonotype. An end of the junction does not agree with germline; a read error may underlie this. The rearrangement joins TRBV7-3 to TRBJ2-1; 7 nucleotides line up with TRBD1. The germline gives CDR1 SGHTA, CDR2 FQGTGA. The CDR3 consists of 14 residues. Written as DNA, the CDR3 is TGTGCCAGCAGCAAAGGGGGCTCCAACAATGAGCAGTTCTTC. It codes for CASSKGGSNNEQFF.

The gene calls are TRBV11-2 and TRBJ2-5, with 9 bases matching TRBD2. V was clipped by 3 bases and J by 7 bases; unmatched bases: 9. The CDR3 loop spans 15 amino acids. Germline V gives CDR1 SGHAT, CDR2 FQNNGV. The CDR3 sequence: CASSFEAGGWGTQYF. DNA of the CDR3: TGTGCCAGCAGCTTTGAAGCGGGGGGTTGGGGGACCCAGTACTTC.

The V call is TRBV7-9, the J call TRBJ1-1, with D maybe TRBD1 (6 bases). The CDR3 has 19 residues. Deletions cut 5 bases from V and 2 bases from J, with 27 bases between. From germline, CDR1 is SEHNR and CDR2 FQNEAQ (reference sequence). The CDR3: CASSTPLIDRQLYNTEAFF. DNA for the CDR3: TGTGCCAGCAGCACTCCCCTCATCGACAGGCAACTCTACAACACTGAAGCTTTCTTT.

The rearrangement links TRBV7-8 to TRBJ2-1, with D perhaps matching TRBD1 (5 bases). This CDR3 has 13 residues. Germline assignment: CDR1 SGHVS and CDR2 FQNEAQ. The germline V and J ends were trimmed by 3 bases and 4 bases, with 7 bases remaining between them. The DNA for the CDR3 is TGTGCCAGCAGCTTGGACATTTACAATGAGCAGTTCTTC. Encoded protein: CASSLDIYNEQFF.

Only a few counts were recorded for this clonotype. This sequence joins TRBV11-3 and TRBJ2-7; the match to TRBD2 covers 8 bases. The CDR3 spans 15 residues. Germline CDR1 reads SGHNT; CDR2 reads YENEEA. Trimming took 5 bases from V and 5 from J; bases not matched to a gene: 11. The CDR3: CASSPRGGQLDEQYF. CDR3 in DNA: TGTGCCAGCAGCCCCCGCGGGGGGCAGTTGGACGAGCAGTACTTC.

The table lists this clonotype with a few counts. The V call is TRBV4-1, the J call TRBJ2-1, with 16 bases that match TRBD2. Germline-derived CDR1 and CDR2 are MGHRA and YSYEKL. The J segment lost 2 bases and the V segment lost 3 bases, leaving 4 bases of the junction unmatched. The CDR3 spans 18 residues. In nucleotides, the CDR3 is TGCGCCAGCAGCCACGGGACTAGCGGGGGGGCGGCCTACAATGAGCAGTTCTTC. Residues: CASSHGTSGGAAYNEQFF.

This chain links TRBV19 with TRBJ2-2; D unresolved. From germline, CDR1 is LNHDA and CDR2 SQIVND (reference sequence). The CDR3 is 15 amino acids. V was clipped by 0 bases and J by 4 bases, with 9 bases between them. The CDR3 DNA reads as TGTGCCAGTAGTATAGATGTGGTGGGCACCGGGGAGCTGTTTTTT. It specifies CASSIDVVGTGELFF.

The chain is built from TRBV28 and TRBJ2-3; 10 bases fit TRBD2. CDR1 is MDHEN, CDR2 SYDVKM, per germline. There are 15 residues in the CDR3. J was trimmed by 4 bases and V by 5 bases; bases with no gene match: 6. CDR3 amino acids: CASSPEAGGADTQYF. The DNA for the CDR3 is TGTGCCAGCAGTCCTGAAGCGGGGGGGGCAGATACGCAGTATTTT.

This clonotype came up a few times. The chain carries TRBV5-5 and TRBJ1-5; D gene ambiguous. CDR1 is SGHKS and CDR2 is YYEKEE in the germline V gene (reference sequence). This CDR3 comprises 13 residues. The germline V and J ends were trimmed by 0 bases and 11 bases, with 12 bases remaining between them. CDR3 sequence: CASSLDVSVSQHF. Written as DNA, the CDR3 is TGTGCCAGCAGCTTGGATGTGTCCGTTTCCCAGCATTTT.

This clonotype was recorded many times. This rearrangement joins TRBV6-6 to TRBJ2-7, with 12 bases lining up with TRBD2. V gave up 5 bases and J gave up 6 bases; unmatched junction bases: 5. The CDR3 length is 14 residues. Germline CDR1 reads MNHNY; CDR2 reads SVGAGI (reference sequence). The CDR3 bases are TGTGCCAGCAGTCCGGGACTAGCGGGCTCCGAGCAGTACTTC. Translated, it gives CASSPGLAGSEQYF.

A few counts support this clonotype. The V and J genes are TRBV7-9 and TRBJ2-1; D call uncertain. V lost 5 bases, J lost 5 bases, and 10 bases lay in between. Germline CDR1 is SEHNR and CDR2 is FQNEAQ (reference sequence). There are 13 residues in the CDR3. CDR3 nucleotides: TGTGCCAGCAGCGCCCGAGACCACAATGAGCAGTTCTTC. This sequence encodes CASSARDHNEQFF.

This chain joins TRBV7-9 and TRBJ2-6, with a possible D match to TRBD2 (7 bases). Trimming shortened V by 3 bases and J by 1 base, and 19 bases separated the two germline ends. Germline CDR1 reads SEHNR; CDR2 reads FQNEAQ (reference sequence). CDR3 length: 19 residues. As DNA, the CDR3 is TGTGCCAGCAGCTTTAGGGGGGGTCTCAAGGAGTCTGGGGCCAACGTCCTGACTTTC. It specifies CASSFRGGLKESGANVLTF.

The chain carries TRBV7-8 and TRBJ2-3; TRBD1 matches at 9 bases. The CDR3 is 16 amino acids. The germline V gene encodes CDR1 SGHVS and CDR2 FQNEAQ. V trimming: 2 bases; J trimming: 4 bases; junction bases outside the gene matches: 7. The CDR3 DNA reads TGTGCCAGCAGCTTAATCGGGACAGGGCTTTCAGATACGCAGTATTTT. Translating gives CASSLIGTGLSDTQYF.

The chain combines TRBV15 with TRBJ2-5; 10 bases are a match to TRBD2. The CDR3 has 15 residues. With 3 bases clipped from V and 2 bases from J, the junction kept 3 bases outside the gene matches. Germline CDR1 reads LNHNV; CDR2 reads YYDKDF (reference sequence). CDR3 loop: CATSSYSGGQETQYF. The CDR3 DNA follows: TGTGCCACCAGCAGCTATAGCGGGGGGCAAGAGACCCAGTACTTC.

The CDR3 bases are TGCGCCAGCAGCCAAGCGGAAATAAGGACCTATAATTCACCCCTCCACTTT. Translation gives CASSQAEIRTYNSPLHF. The V gene is TRBV4-1, the J gene TRBJ1-6; unclear D gene. Trimming took off 1 base at V and 2 bases at J, with 12 bases between the two ends. This CDR3 has 17 residues. Germline V lookup: CDR1 MGHRA, CDR2 YSYEKL.

This clonotype turned up a few times. The V gene is TRBV4-1, the J gene TRBJ2-3; D is possibly TRBD2 (6 bases). CDR3 size: 14 residues. Germline V gene sequence: CDR1 MGHRA, CDR2 YSYEKL. The V end was cut by 3 bases, the J end by 2 bases, with 9 bases between. The CDR3 bases are TGCGCCAGCAGCCACGGACTATCCACAGATACGCAGTATTTT. Protein: CASSHGLSTDTQYF.

Only a few counts were recorded for this clonotype. The rearrangement joins TRBV19 to TRBJ2-7; the match to TRBD2 covers 7 bases. The J segment lost 5 bases and the V segment lost 6 bases, leaving 7 bases of the junction unmatched. CDR1 and CDR2 (germline): LNHDA, SQIVND (reference sequence). The length of the CDR3 is 13 residues. CDR3 in amino acids: CASRLRSGDEQYF. The CDR3 bases are TGTGCCAGTAGACTGAGGAGCGGGGACGAGCAGTACTTC.

This clonotype was found many times. The J gene is TRBJ2-1, the V gene TRBV7-8, with D possibly TRBD2 on 5 matching bases. This CDR3 is built from 13 residues. CDR1 is SGHVS and CDR2 is FQNEAQ in the germline V gene. With 5 bases removed from V and 5 bases from J, the gap between germline ends came to 10 bases. Here the CDR3 DNA reads TGTGCCAGCAGCGCTGACGGGGACAATGAGCAGTTCTTC. It encodes CASSADGDNEQFF.

The gene calls are TRBV7-4 and TRBJ1-5; tentatively, D is TRBD1 (5 bases). Per the germline V gene, CDR1 is SGHVT and CDR2 is SQSDAQ. With 5 bases removed from V and 0 bases from J, the gap between germline ends came to 17 bases. The CDR3 sequence is 17 residues long. The CDR3 loop is CASSQGASGPSNQPQHF. As DNA, the CDR3 is TGTGCCAGCAGCCAGGGAGCTTCGGGACCTAGCAATCAGCCCCAGCATTTT.

This clonotype has only a few counts. V is TRBV27 and J is TRBJ1-2, with a possible D match to TRBD1 (5 bases). CDR3 length: 16 amino acids. V was pared by 2 bases and J by 0 bases, with 13 bases between. CDR1 and CDR2 (germline): MNHEY, SMNVEV (reference sequence). CDR3 amino acids: CASSLLGTEPNYGYTF. CDR3 DNA: TGTGCCAGCAGTTTACTCGGGACGGAGCCTAACTATGGCTACACCTTC.

A few counts support this clonotype. V gene TRBV28 combines with J gene TRBJ2-5; 7 bases map to TRBD1. CDR1 is MDHEN, CDR2 SYDVKM, per germline. Germline trimming cut 3 bases from V and 0 bases from J; bases unmatched to any gene: 10. The CDR3 length is 17 residues. The CDR3 DNA follows: TGTGCCAGCAGTTTTAGCAACAGGGGAACGTACCAAGAGACCCAGTACTTC. Its translation: CASSFSNRGTYQETQYF.

The chain employs TRBV28 and TRBJ2-1; D gene uncertain. Germline assignment: CDR1 MDHEN and CDR2 SYDVKM. V lost 3 bases and J 2 bases, leaving 14 bases between the germline ends. There are 16 residues in the CDR3. The CDR3 loop reads CASSLGWAPPYNEQFF. CDR3 DNA: TGTGCCAGCAGTTTGGGCTGGGCCCCACCCTACAATGAGCAGTTCTTC.

The chain uses TRBV27 and TRBJ2-7; tentatively, D is TRBD2 (6 bases). The CDR3 has 14 amino acids. Trimming cost V 3 bases and J 0 bases, with 9 bases left between them. Germline V gene data show CDR1 as MNHEY and CDR2 as SMNVEV (reference sequence). The CDR3 DNA reads as TGTGCCAGCAGTTTCGGGGGTGACTCCTACGAGCAGTACTTC. Translated, it gives CASSFGGDSYEQYF.